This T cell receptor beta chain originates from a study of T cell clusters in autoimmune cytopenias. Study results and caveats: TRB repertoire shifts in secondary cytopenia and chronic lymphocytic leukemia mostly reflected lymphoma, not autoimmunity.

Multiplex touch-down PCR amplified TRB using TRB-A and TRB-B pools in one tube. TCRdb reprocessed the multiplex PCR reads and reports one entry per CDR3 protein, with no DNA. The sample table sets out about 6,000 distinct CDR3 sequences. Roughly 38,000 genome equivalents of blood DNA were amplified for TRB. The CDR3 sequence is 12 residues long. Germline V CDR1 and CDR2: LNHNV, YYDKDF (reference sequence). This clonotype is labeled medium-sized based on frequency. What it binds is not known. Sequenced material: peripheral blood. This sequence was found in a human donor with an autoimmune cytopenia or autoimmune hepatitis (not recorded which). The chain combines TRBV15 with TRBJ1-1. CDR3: CATSRVQDEAFF. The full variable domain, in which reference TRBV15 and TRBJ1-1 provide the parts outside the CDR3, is DAMVIQNPRYQVTQFGKPVTLSCSQTLNHNVMYWYQQKSSQAPKLLFHYYDKDFNNEADTPDNFQSRRPNTSFCFLDIRSPGLGDTAMYLCATSRVQDEAFFGQGTRLTVV.